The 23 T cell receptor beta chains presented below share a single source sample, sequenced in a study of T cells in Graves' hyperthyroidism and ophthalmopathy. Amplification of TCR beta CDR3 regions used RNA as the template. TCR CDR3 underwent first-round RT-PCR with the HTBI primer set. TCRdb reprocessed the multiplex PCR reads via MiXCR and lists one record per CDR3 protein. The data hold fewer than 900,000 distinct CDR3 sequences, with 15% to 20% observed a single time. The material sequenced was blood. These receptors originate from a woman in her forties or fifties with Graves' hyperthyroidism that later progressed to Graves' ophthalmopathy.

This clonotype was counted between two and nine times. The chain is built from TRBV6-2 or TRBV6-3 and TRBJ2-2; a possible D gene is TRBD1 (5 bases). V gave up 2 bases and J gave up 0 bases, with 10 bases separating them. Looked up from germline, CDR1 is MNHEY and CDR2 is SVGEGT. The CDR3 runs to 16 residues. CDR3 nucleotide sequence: TGTGCCAGCAGTTACGGTGCAGGGACGAACACCGGGGAGCTGTTTTTT. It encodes CASSYGAGTNTGELFF.

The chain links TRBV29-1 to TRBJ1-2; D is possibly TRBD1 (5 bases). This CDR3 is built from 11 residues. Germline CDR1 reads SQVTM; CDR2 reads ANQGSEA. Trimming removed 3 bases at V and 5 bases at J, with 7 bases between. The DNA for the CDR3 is TGCAGCGTTGATGGGGGTTATGGCTACACCTTC. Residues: CSVDGGYGYTF.

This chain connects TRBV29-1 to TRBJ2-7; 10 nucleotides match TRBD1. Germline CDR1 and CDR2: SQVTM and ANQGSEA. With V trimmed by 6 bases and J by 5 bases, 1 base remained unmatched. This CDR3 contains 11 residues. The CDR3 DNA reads TGCAGCGTGACAGGGGGCGACGAGCAGTACTTC. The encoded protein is CSVTGGDEQYF.

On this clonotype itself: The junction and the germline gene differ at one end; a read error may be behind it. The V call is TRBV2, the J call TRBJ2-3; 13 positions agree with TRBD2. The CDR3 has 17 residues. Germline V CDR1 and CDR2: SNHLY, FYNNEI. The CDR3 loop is CASSGLAGGTSTVTQYF. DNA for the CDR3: TGTGCCAGCAGTGGACTAGCGGGGGGAACAAGCACAGTTACGCAGTATTTT.

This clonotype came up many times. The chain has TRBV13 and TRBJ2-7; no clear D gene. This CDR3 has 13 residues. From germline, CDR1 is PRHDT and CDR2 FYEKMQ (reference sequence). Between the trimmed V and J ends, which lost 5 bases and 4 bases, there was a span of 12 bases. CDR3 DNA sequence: TGTGCCAGCAGCCCGTCGAGACGTTACGAGCAGTACTTC. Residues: CASSPSRRYEQYF.

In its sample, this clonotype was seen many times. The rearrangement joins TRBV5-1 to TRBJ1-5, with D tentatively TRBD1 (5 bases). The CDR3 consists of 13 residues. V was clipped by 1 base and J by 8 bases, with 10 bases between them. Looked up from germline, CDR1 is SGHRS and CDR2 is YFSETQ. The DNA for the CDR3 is TGCGCCAGCAGCTTGCATGGGGGGGAGCCCCAGCATTTT. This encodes CASSLHGGEPQHF.

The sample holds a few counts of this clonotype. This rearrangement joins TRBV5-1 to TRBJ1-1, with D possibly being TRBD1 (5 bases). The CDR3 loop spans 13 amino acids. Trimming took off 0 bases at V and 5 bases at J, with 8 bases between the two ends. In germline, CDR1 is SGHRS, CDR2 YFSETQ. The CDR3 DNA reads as TGCGCCAGCAGCTTGGGACAGAAGACTGAAGCTTTCTTT. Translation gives CASSLGQKTEAFF.

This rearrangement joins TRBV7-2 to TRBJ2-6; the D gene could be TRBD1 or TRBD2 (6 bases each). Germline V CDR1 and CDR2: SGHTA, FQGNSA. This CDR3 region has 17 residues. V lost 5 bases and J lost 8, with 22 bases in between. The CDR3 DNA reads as TGTGCCAGCAGCCAAGAAGGGGGGCAGGGCCGATCCAACGTCCTGACTTTC. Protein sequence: CASSQEGGQGRSNVLTF.

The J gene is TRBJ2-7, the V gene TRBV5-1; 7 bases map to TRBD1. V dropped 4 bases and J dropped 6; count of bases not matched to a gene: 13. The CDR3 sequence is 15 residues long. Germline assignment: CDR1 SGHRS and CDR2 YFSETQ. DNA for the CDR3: TGCGCCAGCAGCCTGGAAGTTCAGGGGGTCGGCGAGCAGTACTTC. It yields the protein CASSLEVQGVGEQYF.

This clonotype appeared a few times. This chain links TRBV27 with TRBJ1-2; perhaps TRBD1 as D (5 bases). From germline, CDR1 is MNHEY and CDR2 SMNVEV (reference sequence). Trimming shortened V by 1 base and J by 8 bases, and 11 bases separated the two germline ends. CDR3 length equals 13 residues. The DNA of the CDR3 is TGTGCCAGCAGTTTATGGCAGGGTGACGGCTACACCTTC. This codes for CASSLWQGDGYTF.

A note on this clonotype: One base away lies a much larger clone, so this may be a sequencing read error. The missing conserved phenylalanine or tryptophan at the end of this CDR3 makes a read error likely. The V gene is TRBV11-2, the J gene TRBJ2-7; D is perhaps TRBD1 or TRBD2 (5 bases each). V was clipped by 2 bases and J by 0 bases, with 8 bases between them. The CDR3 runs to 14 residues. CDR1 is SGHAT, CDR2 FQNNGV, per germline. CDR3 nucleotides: TGTGCCAGCAGCTTACGGGACCTCTCCTACGAGCAGTACTCC. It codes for CASSLRDLSYEQYS.

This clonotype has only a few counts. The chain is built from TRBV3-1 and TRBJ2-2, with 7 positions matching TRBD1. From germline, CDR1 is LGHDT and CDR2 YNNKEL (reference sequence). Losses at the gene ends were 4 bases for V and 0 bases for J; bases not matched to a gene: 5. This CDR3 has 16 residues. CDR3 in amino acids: CASSLTGWPNTGELFF. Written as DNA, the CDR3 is TGTGCCAGCAGCCTGACAGGGTGGCCGAACACCGGGGAGCTGTTTTTT. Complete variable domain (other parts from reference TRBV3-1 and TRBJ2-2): DTAVSQTPKYLVTQMGNDKSIKCEQNLGHDTMYWYKQDSKKFLKIMFSYNNKELIINETVPNRFSPKSPDKAHLNLHINSLELGDSAVYFCASSLTGWPNTGELFFGEGSRLTVL.

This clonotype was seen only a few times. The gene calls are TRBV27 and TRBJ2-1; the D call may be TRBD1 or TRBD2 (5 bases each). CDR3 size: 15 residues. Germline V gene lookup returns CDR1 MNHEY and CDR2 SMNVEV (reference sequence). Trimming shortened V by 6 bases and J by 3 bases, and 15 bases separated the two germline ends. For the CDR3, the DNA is TGTGCCAGCAGGAGGTCGGGGCAGTACTACAATGAGCAGTTCTTC. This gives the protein CASRRSGQYYNEQFF.

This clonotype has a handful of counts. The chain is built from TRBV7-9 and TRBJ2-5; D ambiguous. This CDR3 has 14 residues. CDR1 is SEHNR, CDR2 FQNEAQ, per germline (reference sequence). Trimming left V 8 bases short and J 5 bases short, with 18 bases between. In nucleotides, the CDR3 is TGTGCCAGCGGGAAAGCACAATTCCGGGAGACCCAGTACTTC. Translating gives CASGKAQFRETQYF.

Here the CDR3 reads CASSLEAEVRVQFF. The CDR3 DNA reads as TGTGCCAGCAGCTTAGAGGCCGAGGTCAGGGTGCAGTTCTTC. V and J are TRBV13 and TRBJ2-1, with a weak D call TRBD1 (5 bases). From germline, CDR1 is PRHDT and CDR2 FYEKMQ (reference sequence). There are 14 residues in the CDR3. The V end was cut by 1 base, the J end by 12 bases, with 16 bases between.

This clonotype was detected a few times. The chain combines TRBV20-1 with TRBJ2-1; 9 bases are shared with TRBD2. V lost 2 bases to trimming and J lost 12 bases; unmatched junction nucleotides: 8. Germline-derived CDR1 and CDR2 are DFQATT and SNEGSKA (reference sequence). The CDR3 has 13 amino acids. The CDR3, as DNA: TGCAGTGCTAGATCGGGCGGGGGGGCCTCGCAGTTCTTC. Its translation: CSARSGGGASQFF.

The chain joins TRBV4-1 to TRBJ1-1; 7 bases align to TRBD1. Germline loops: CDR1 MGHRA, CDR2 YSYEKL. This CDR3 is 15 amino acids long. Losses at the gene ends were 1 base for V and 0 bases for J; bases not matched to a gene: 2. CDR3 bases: TGCGCCAGCAGCCAAGTGACAGGGATGAACACTGAAGCTTTCTTT. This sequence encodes CASSQVTGMNTEAFF.

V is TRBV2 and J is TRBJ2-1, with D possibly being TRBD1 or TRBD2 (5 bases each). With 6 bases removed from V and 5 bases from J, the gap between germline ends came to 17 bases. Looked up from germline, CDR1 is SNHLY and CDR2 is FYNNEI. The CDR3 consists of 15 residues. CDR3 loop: CASRTGTAGNNEQFF. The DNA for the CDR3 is TGTGCCAGCAGGACCGGGACGGCTGGAAACAATGAGCAGTTCTTC. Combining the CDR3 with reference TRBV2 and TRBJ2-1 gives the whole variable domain EPEVTQTPSHQVTQMGQEVILRCVPISNHLYFYWYRQILGQKVEFLVSFYNNEISEKSEIFDDQFSVERPDGSNFTLKIRSTKLEDSAMYFCASRTGTAGNNEQFFGPGTRLTVL.

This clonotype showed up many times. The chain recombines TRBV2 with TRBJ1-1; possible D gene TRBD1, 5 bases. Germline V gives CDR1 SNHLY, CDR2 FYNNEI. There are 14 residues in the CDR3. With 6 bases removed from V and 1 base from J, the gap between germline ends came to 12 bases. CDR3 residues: CASSAGTGNTEAFF. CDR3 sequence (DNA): TGTGCCAGCAGCGCCGGGACGGGGAACACTGAAGCTTTCTTT.

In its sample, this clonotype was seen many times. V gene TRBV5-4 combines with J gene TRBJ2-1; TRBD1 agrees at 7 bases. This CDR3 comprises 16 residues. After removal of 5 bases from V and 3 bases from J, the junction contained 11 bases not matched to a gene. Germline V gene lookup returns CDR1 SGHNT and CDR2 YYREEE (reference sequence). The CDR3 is CASRPEYGTDYNEQFF. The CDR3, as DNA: TGTGCCAGCAGACCTGAATACGGGACAGACTACAATGAGCAGTTCTTC.

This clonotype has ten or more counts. The DNA for the CDR3 is TGTGCCAGCACGGGGAGGGCTACTAGCGGCAATGAGCAGTTCTTC. Translating it yields CASTGRATSGNEQFF. The chain recombines TRBV12-3 or TRBV12-4 with TRBJ2-1; 8 nucleotides line up with TRBD2. The CDR3 has 15 residues. The J segment lost 6 bases and the V segment lost 7 bases, leaving 11 bases of the junction unmatched.

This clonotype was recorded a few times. This CDR3 reads CAWKGLWGVGAEAGELFF. As DNA, the CDR3 is TGTGCCTGGAAGGGCCTTTGGGGGGTTGGGGCAGAAGCCGGGGAGCTGTTTTTT. The chain carries TRBV30 and TRBJ2-2; TRBD2 might be the D (6 bases). Germline assignment: CDR1 GTSNPN and CDR2 SVGIG (reference sequence). Trimming took 4 bases from V and 6 from J, leaving 27 bases between them. This CDR3 is 18 amino acids long.

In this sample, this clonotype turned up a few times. The CDR3: CASSPRLGARPPQDTQYF. As DNA, the CDR3 is TGTGCCAGCAGCCCTCGGCTCGGGGCCCGTCCCCCACAAGATACGCAGTATTTT. The chain has TRBV3-1 and TRBJ2-3; D is tentatively TRBD1 or TRBD2 (5 bases each). Trimming stripped 4 bases from V and 5 bases from J, with 25 bases between. This CDR3 is built from 18 residues. CDR1 LGHDT and CDR2 YNNKEL come from the germline V gene (reference sequence).